These T cell receptor beta chains were read from a single sample in a study of T cell responses to AZD1222 COVID-19 vaccine. TCRdb keeps only in-frame clones here, not all; method: immunoSEQ multiplex PCR. Of under 200,000 clones listed, around 95% are singletons. Sequenced material: peripheral blood, taken on day 0 of AZD1222 vaccination. Every receptor here comes from an adult in good health. Both conserved end residues are part of each CDR3. Fields, in order: V gene, D gene, J gene, CDR3 length, CDR3 DNA, CDR3 protein. The D gene is left open where the match is weak.

TRBV7-9,TRBD1,TRBJ1-2,15,TGTGCCAGCAGCTTAAGAAGCTCGGGACAGGGGTTCTTCGCCTTC,CASSLRSSGQGFFAF
TRBV5-1,.,TRBJ2-3,15,TGCGCCAGCAGCCCCGGGACAACGAGCACAGATACGCAGTATTTT,CASSPGTTSTDTQYF
TRBV21-1,.,TRBJ1-1,14,TGTGCCAGCAGACTACGGGACCAGAACACTGAAGCTTTCTTT,CASRLRDQNTEAFF
TRBV19,.,TRBJ1-1,15,TGTGCCAGTAGCCGGGACGGTTCAATGAACACTGAAGCTTTCTTT,CASSRDGSMNTEAFF
TRBV5-1,.,TRBJ2-7,16,TGCGCCAGCAGCTTGGGTGGAGCGGGCGCTTCCTACGAGCAGTACTTC,CASSLGGAGASYEQYF
TRBV12-3/TRBV12-4,.,TRBJ2-3,12,TGTGCCAGCAGTTCCCACAGAGATACGCAGTATTTT,CASSSHRDTQYF
TRBV9,TRBD2,TRBJ2-1,14,TGTGCCAGCAGCCCCCCGGCTAGCGGCAATGAGCAGTTCTTC,CASSPPASGNEQFF
TRBV5-1,.,TRBJ2-1,18,TGCGCCAGCAGCGAGGCCGACAGGTCCAGACCCGCCTACAATGAGCAGTTCTTC,CASSEADRSRPAYNEQFF
TRBV28,.,TRBJ1-2,14,TGTGCCAGCAGTTTACCCCTGGGGAGCTATGGCTACACCTTC,CASSLPLGSYGYTF
TRBV28,TRBD2,TRBJ2-7,15,TGTGCCAGCAGCCCCCGGGGGGGGTCCTCCTACGAGCAGTACTTC,CASSPRGGSSYEQYF